This TCR beta chain was captured by sequencing in a study of cytomegalovirus exposure and HLA in healthy donors. Study-level points and caveats: HLA-A and HLA-B allele assignments for most subjects were reportedly predicted accurately using TCR beta sequences. By HLA locus, TCR association rates varied in a later analysis, with DRB1 showing the most and HLA-C the fewest.

This CDR3 contains 15 residues. V was shortened by 0 bases and J by 3 bases, with 11 bases between the two germline ends. Per the germline V gene, CDR1 is SGHAT and CDR2 is FQNNGV. Points on this clone: Its matching antigen is unknown.

Every donor was a healthy person donating bone marrow. Primers for the PCR totalled 60 Vbeta and 13 Jbeta. Repertoires were generated with immunoSEQ multiplex PCR, while TCRdb's copy carries only in-frame clones and drops some. The listing records about 77,000 clones. This receptor was taken from a man between 50 and 59 years old in good health and CMV-seropositive. The chain combines TRBV11-2 with TRBJ1-1; the D gene is possibly TRBD1 (6 bases). The sequencing input was PBMCs. CDR3: CASSLDGGGDTEAFF. Written as DNA, the CDR3 is TGTGCCAGCAGCTTAGACGGAGGGGGGGACACTGAAGCTTTCTTT.